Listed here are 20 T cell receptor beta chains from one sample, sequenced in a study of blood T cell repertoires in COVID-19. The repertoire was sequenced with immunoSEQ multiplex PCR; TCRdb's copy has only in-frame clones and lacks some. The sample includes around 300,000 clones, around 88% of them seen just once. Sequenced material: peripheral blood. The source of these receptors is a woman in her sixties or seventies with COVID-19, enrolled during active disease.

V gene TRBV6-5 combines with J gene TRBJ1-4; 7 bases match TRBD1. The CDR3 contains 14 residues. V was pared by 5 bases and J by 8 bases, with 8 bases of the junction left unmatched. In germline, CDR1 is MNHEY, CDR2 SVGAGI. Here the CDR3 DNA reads TGTGCCAGCAGTCCTGGGACAGCGAGGGAAAAACTGTTTTTT. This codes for CASSPGTAREKLFF.

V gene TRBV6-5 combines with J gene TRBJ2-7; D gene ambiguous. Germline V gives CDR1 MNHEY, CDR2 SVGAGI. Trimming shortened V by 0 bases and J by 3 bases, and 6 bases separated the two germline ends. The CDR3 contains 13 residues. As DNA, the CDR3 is TGTGCCAGCAGTTACTCAAGAGTCTACGAGCAGTACTTC. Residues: CASSYSRVYEQYF.

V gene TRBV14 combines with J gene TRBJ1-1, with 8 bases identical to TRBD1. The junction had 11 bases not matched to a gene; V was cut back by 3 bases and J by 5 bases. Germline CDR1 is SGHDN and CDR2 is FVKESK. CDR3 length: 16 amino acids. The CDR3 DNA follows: TGTGCCAGCAGCCAGTATACCGACAGGGGACGGACTGAAGCTTTCTTT. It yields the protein CASSQYTDRGRTEAFF.

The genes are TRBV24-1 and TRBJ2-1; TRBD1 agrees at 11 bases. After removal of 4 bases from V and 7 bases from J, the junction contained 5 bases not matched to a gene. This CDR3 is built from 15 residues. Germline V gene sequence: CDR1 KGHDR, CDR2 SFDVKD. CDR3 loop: CATSDQDRGQNEQFF. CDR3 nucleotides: TGTGCCACCAGTGACCAGGACAGGGGGCAGAATGAGCAGTTCTTC.

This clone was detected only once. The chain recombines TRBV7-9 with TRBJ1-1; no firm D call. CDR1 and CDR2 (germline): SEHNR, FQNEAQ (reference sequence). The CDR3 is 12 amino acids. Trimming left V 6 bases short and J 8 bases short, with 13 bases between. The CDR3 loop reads CASRKVPGEAFF. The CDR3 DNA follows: TGTGCCAGCAGAAAGGTCCCCGGGGAAGCTTTCTTT.

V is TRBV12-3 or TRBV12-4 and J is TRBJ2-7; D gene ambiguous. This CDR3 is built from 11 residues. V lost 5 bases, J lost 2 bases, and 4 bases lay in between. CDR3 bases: TGTGCCAGCAGTACTACCTACGAGCAGTACTTC. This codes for CASSTTYEQYF.

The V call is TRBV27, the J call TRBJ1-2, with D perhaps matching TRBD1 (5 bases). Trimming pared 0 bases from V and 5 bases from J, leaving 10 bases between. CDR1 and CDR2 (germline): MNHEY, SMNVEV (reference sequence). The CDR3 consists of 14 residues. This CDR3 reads CASSLSSGGYGYTF. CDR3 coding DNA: TGTGCCAGCAGTTTATCGAGCGGGGGGTATGGCTACACCTTC.

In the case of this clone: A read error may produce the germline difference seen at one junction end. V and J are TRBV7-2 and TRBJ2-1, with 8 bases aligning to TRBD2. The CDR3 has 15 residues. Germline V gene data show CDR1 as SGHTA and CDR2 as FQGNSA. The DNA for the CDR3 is TGTGCCAGCAGATTAGAGCGGGGGCACTACAATGAGCAGTTCTTC. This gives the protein CASRLERGHYNEQFF.

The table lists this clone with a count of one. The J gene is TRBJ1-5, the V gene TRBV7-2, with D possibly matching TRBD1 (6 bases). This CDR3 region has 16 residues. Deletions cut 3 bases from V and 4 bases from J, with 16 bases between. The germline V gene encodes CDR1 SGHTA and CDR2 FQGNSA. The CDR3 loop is CASSFSGRQGNQPQHF. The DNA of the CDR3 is TGTGCCAGCAGCTTCTCGGGAAGGCAGGGGAATCAGCCCCAGCATTTT.

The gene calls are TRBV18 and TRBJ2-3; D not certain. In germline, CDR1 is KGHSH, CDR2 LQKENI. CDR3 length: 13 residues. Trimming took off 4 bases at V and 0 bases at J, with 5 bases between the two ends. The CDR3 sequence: CASSLPSTDTQYF. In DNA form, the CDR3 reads TGTGCCAGCTCACTCCCTAGCACAGATACGCAGTATTTT.

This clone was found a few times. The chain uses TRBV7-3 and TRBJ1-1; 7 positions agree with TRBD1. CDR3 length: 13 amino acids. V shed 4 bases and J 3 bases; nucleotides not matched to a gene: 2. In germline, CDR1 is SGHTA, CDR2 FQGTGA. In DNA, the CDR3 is TGTGCCAGCAGCTCCGACAGGGACACTGAAGCTTTCTTT. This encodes CASSSDRDTEAFF.

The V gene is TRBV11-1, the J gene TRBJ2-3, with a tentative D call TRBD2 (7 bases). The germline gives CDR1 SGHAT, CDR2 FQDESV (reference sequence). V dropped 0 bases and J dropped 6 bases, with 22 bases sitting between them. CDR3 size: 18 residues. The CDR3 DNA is TGTGCCAGCAGCTTAGCCCCTGGCGGGGGCCCGTCATCCGATACGCAGTATTTT. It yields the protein CASSLAPGGGPSSDTQYF.

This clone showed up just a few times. CDR3 sequence reads: CATRVRGVRTDTQYF. Written as DNA, the CDR3 is TGTGCCACCAGAGTACGGGGGGTACGCACAGATACGCAGTATTTT. The chain employs TRBV6-4 and TRBJ2-3; 7 nucleotides align to TRBD2. J gave up 1 base and V 10 bases, and 11 bases lay outside the gene matches. Germline V gene sequence: CDR1 MRHNA, CDR2 SNTAGT. CDR3 length equals 15 residues.

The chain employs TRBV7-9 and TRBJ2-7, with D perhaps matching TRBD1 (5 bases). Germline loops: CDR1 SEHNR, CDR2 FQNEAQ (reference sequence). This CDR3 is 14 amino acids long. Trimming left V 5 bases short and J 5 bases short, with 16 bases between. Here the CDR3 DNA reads TGTGCCAGCAGCCATACCTCAGGGATGGACGAGCAGTACTTC. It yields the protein CASSHTSGMDEQYF.

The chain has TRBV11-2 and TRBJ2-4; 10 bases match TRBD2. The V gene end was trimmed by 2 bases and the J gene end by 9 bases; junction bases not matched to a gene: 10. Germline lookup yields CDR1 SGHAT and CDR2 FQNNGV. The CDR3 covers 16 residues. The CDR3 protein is CASSLSLGTSAPIQYF. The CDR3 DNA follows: TGTGCCAGCAGCTTATCTCTCGGGACTAGCGCTCCCATTCAGTACTTC.

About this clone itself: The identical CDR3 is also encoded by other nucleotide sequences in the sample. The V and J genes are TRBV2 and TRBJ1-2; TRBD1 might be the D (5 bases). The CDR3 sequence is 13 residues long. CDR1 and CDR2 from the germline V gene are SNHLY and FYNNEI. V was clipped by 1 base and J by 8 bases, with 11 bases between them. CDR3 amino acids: CASSEGQGRGYTF. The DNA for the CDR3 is TGTGCCAGCAGTGAAGGCCAGGGTAGAGGCTACACCTTC.

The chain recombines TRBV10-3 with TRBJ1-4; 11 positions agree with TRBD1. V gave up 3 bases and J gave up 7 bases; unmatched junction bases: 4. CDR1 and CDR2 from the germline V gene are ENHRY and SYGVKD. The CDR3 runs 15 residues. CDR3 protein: CAISDAGQGGEKLFF. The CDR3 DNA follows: TGTGCCATCAGTGATGCGGGACAGGGGGGTGAAAAACTGTTTTTT.

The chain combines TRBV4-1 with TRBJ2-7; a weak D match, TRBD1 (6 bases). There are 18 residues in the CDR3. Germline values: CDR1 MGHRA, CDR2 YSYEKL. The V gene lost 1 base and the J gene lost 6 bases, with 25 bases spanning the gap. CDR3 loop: CASSQVYWGRVQRREQYF. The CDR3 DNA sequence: TGCGCCAGCAGCCAAGTCTACTGGGGGCGAGTTCAGAGGCGCGAGCAGTACTTC.

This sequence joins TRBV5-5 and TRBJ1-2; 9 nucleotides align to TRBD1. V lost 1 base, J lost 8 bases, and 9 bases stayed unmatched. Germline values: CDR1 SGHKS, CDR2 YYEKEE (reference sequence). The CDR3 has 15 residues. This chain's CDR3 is CASSLPGQGVRGYTF. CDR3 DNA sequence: TGTGCCAGCAGCTTGCCGGGACAGGGAGTTCGGGGCTACACCTTC.

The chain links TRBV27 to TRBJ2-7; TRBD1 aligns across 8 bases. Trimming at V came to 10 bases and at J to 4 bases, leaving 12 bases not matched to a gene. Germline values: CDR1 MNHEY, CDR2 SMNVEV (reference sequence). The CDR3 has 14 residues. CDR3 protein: CATAPGGAGYEQYF. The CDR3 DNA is TGTGCCACCGCCCCAGGGGGCGCTGGGTACGAGCAGTACTTC.